The source of this TCR beta chain is a study of T cell repertoires in cytomegalovirus infection. Turning to the study itself: Matching HLA type and CMV infection were both indicated by public TCR beta signatures.

The study, taken as a whole, reports: The ex vivo response showed dominance by HLA-C-restricted CMV-specific TCR beta clonotypes. Of the TCR beta families, the public ones yielded a cumulative frequency that identified carriers of CMV plus the relevant HLA.

TCRdb processed the reads anew with MiXCR; each CDR3 protein has one entry. This table has 490,000 or so distinct CDR3 sequences, roughly 10% appearing once. In its sample, this clonotype was seen many times. Antigen specificity is unknown. The sample consisted of PBMCs. The source is a human donor in good health (CMV status not recorded). Some clones in this sample may be carry-over from other donors' samples.

This CDR3 reads CASSLFTGQNIQYF. In DNA, the CDR3 is TGTGCCAGCAGTTTGTTTACCGGGCAAAACATTCAGTACTTC. The chain uses TRBV28 and TRBJ2-4; D is ambiguous. V was shortened by 3 bases and J by 5 bases, with 11 bases between the two germline ends. The CDR3 extends over 14 amino acids. Germline CDR1 is MDHEN and CDR2 is SYDVKM.